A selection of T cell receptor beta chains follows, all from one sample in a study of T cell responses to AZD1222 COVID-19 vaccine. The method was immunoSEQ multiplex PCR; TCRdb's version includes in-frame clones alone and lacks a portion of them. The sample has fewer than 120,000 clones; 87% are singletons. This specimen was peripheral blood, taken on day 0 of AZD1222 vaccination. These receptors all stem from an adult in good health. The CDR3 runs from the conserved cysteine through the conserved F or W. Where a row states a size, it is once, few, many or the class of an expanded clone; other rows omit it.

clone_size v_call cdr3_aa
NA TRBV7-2 CASSLVSLQAQPQHF
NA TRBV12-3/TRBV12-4 CASSLGKNYGYTF
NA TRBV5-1 CASSEGDVGTEAFF
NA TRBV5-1 CASSLLGTGVNTGELFF
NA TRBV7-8 CASSPRGTEAFF
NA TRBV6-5 CASSKGGQGLYEQYF
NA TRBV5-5 CASSLSLAEAYEQYF
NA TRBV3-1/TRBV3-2 CASSQDPSLGNGDGYTF
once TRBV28 CASSDYSGTTNEKLFF
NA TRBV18 CASSPEVAGGQNTGELFF
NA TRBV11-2 CASSNLEAKNIQYF
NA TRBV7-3 CASSSQAGAAGNTIYF
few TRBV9 CASPVLANYEQYF
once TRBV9 CASSAGGGQGNTEAFF
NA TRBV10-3 CAISDGTGGENEQFF
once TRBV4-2 CASSPKQGAESSYEQYF
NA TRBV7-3 CASSLNGGGGAYEQYF
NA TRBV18 CASSLNAQLSFSTDTQYF
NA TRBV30 CAWSSSTDTQYF
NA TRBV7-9 CASSRGTGFGETQYF
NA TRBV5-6 CASSFRDRGQKLFF
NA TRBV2 CASGGDRHYGYTF
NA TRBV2 CASRGAAYEQYF
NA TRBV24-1 CATSGDTGANYGYTF
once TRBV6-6 CASSDSGRAGTQYF
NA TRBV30 CAWSVTGGPNEKLFF
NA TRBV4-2 CASSQDGSRAGSTIYF
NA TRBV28 CASSLLGTLQHF
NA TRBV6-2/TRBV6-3 CASSRGWDQPQHF
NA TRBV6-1 CASSEAEGTFYEQYF
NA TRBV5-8 CASSLEWGLGEKLFF
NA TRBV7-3 CAGDFGVVSNQPQHF
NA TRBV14 CASSSGQGRHQPQHF
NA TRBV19 CASSTTWDRGFDAEAFF
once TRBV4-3 CASSPRLTGDKRSPLHF
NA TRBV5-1 CASSILGRGANEKLFF
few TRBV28 CASSSPAYGYTF
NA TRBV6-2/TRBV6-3 CASSAGTGYGYTF
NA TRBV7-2 CASSLQGGNSPLHF
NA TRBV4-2 CASSRDLEETQYF
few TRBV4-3 CASSRDRSNYGYTF
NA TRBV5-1 CASSPGQGSYNEQFF
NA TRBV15 CATSRDRVGKQQYF
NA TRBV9 CASSVGGSRADTQYF
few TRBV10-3 CAISDGLAGGKETQYF
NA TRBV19 CASSMGGQLINQPQHF
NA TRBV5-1 CASSLDGSGGTDTQYF
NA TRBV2 CASRPGQGMNTEAFF